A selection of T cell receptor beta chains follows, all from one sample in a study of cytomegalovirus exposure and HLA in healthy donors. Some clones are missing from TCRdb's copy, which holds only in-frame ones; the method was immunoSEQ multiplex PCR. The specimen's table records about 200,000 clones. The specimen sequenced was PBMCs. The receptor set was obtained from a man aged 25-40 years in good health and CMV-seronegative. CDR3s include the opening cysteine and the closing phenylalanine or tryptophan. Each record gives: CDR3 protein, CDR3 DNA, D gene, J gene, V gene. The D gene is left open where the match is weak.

CASSVGFRGIDTQYF | TGTGCCAGCAGCGTAGGTTTCAGGGGGATTGATACGCAGTATTTT | TRBD1 | TRBJ2-3 | TRBV9
CSVEEGGSGFYEQYF | TGCAGCGTTGAAGAGGGGGGTAGCGGCTTCTACGAGCAGTACTTC | - | TRBJ2-7 | TRBV29-1
CASSPGNGRGLDTQYF | TGCGCCAGCAGTCCGGGAAACGGGAGGGGACTGGATACGCAGTATTTT | TRBD2 | TRBJ2-3 | TRBV10-2
CASSLGDRDTDTQYF | TGTGCCAGCAGCTTAGGGGACAGAGACACAGATACGCAGTATTTT | TRBD1 | TRBJ2-3 | TRBV5-6
CSARRRGEQFF | TGCAGTGCTAGACGCCGGGGTGAGCAGTTCTTC | - | TRBJ2-1 | TRBV20-1
CASSAAGGRGISGNTIYF | TGTGCCAGCAGCGCGGCGGGGGGTAGAGGCATATCTGGAAACACCATATATTTT | - | TRBJ1-3 | TRBV7-6
CASSHRGGRETQYF | TGTGCCAGCAGCCACCGCGGGGGGAGGGAGACCCAGTACTTC | TRBD2 | TRBJ2-5 | TRBV7-2
CAFQGATLNTEAFF | TGTGCCTTCCAGGGGGCGACCTTGAACACTGAAGCTTTCTTT | TRBD1 | TRBJ1-1 | TRBV7-9
CASSQDRTRARPLAHQGQQTQYF | TGTGCCAGCAGCCAAGATAGGACCCGGGCAAGGCCCCTGGCGCACCAGGGGCAACAGACCCAGTACTTC | - | TRBJ2-5 | TRBV4-2
CASSSRQGPYNEQFF | TGTGCCAGCAGCTCGAGACAGGGCCCTTACAATGAGCAGTTCTTC | TRBD1 | TRBJ2-1 | TRBV7-9
CASSLARVLTEAFF | TGTGCCAGCAGCTTAGCGCGGGTCTTGACTGAAGCTTTCTTT | - | TRBJ1-1 | TRBV7-2
CASSNQRTGPSGTDTQYF | TGTGCCAGCAGTAACCAAAGGACAGGACCCTCTGGCACAGATACGCAGTATTTT | TRBD1 | TRBJ2-3 | TRBV25-1
CASSQFHSTNTEAFF | TGCGCCAGCAGCCAATTCCACAGCACGAACACTGAAGCTTTCTTT | - | TRBJ1-1 | TRBV4-1
CASSPIGSPSYEQYF | TGTGCCAGCAGTCCCATCGGGAGCCCCTCCTACGAGCAGTACTTC | - | TRBJ2-7 | TRBV28
CASSETSRVNEQYF | TGTGCCAGCAGTGAAACTTCCAGGGTGAACGAGCAGTACTTC | - | TRBJ2-7 | TRBV2
CASILTPTNYGYTF | TGTGCCAGCATCCTGACACCGACTAACTATGGCTACACCTTC | - | TRBJ1-2 | TRBV7-2
CASSPDRGGNTIYF | TGTGCCAGCAGTCCAGACAGGGGAGGAAACACCATATATTTT | TRBD1 | TRBJ1-3 | TRBV6-6
CASSLTGVGYGYTF | TGTGCCAGCAGCTTAACCGGGGTAGGCTATGGCTACACCTTC | - | TRBJ1-2 | TRBV7-2
CASSLARQGRKSPLHF | TGTGCCAGCAGCTTAGCGCGCCAGGGAAGAAAGTCACCCCTCCACTTT | - | TRBJ1-6 | TRBV7-2
CASSRDRVGQYF | TGTGCCAGCAGCCGGGACAGGGTGGGGCAGTACTTC | TRBD1 | TRBJ2-7 | TRBV7-9
CASRGTGSYEQYF | TGTGCCAGCAGGGGGACAGGGTCCTACGAGCAGTACTTC | TRBD1 | TRBJ2-7 | TRBV27
CASSQQGYQPQHF | TGCGCCAGCAGCCAACAGGGGTACCAGCCCCAGCATTTT | - | TRBJ1-5 | TRBV4-1
CASRGTGGQTEAFF | TGTGCCAGCAGAGGGACAGGGGGCCAGACTGAAGCTTTCTTT | TRBD1 | TRBJ1-1 | TRBV5-6
CASSFTRQDGYTF | TGTGCCAGCAGTTTTACCAGACAAGATGGCTACACCTTC | - | TRBJ1-2 | TRBV27
CATSGRQGTYNEQFF | TGTGCCACCAGCGGTCGACAGGGGACGTACAATGAGCAGTTCTTC | TRBD1 | TRBJ2-1 | TRBV15
CASSNWDLTSIVQYF | TGTGCCAGCAGCAACTGGGACTTAACTTCGATTGTGCAGTACTTC | - | TRBJ2-7 | TRBV5-5
CAISESLGGNEKLFF | TGTGCCATCAGTGAGTCATTGGGGGGAAATGAAAAACTGTTTTTT | - | TRBJ1-4 | TRBV10-3
CASSSSGGQASYEQYF | TGTGCCAGCAGCTCCTCCGGAGGACAGGCCTCCTACGAGCAGTACTTC | TRBD1 | TRBJ2-7 | TRBV7-9
CASSYQGAYGYTF | TGTGCCAGCAGTTATCAGGGGGCGTATGGCTACACCTTC | TRBD1 | TRBJ1-2 | TRBV28
CASIRNYLGGEQYF | TGTGCCAGCATTAGAAACTACCTCGGCGGCGAGCAGTACTTC | - | TRBJ2-7 | TRBV28
CASSQSGRASGHNEQFF | TGCGCCAGCAGCCAGTCGGGGAGGGCCTCGGGACACAATGAGCAGTTCTTC | TRBD2 | TRBJ2-1 | TRBV4-1
CASSQGTGQGNEQYF | TGCGCCAGCAGCCAAGGAACGGGACAGGGGAACGAGCAGTACTTC | TRBD1 | TRBJ2-7 | TRBV4-3
CASSGPGGDQPQHF | TGTGCCAGCAGTGGGCCAGGGGGAGATCAGCCCCAGCATTTT | TRBD1 | TRBJ1-5 | TRBV27
CASSLGTGGFDTEAFF | TGTGCCAGCAGTCTCGGGACAGGGGGGTTTGACACTGAAGCTTTCTTT | TRBD1 | TRBJ1-1 | TRBV28
CASSPTGLLNQPQHF | TGTGCCAGCTCCCCCACAGGGCTCCTCAATCAGCCCCAGCATTTT | - | TRBJ1-5 | TRBV18
CASRDDLEGTEAFF | TGTGCCAGCAGGGACGATTTGGAGGGGACTGAAGCTTTCTTT | - | TRBJ1-1 | TRBV2
CASSALPPNSYEQYF | TGTGCCAGCAGTGCACTTCCTCCCAACTCCTACGAGCAGTACTTC | - | TRBJ2-7 | TRBV28
CAISELGTGINQPQHF | TGTGCCATCAGTGAATTGGGGACAGGTATCAATCAGCCCCAGCATTTT | TRBD1 | TRBJ1-5 | TRBV10-3
CASSWTRATNEKLFF | TGTGCCAGCAGCTGGACGAGGGCAACTAATGAAAAACTGTTTTTT | - | TRBJ1-4 | TRBV7-6
CASSRGIGNSFTDTQYF | TGCGCCAGCAGCAGGGGCATAGGGAACTCTTTCACAGATACGCAGTATTTT | - | TRBJ2-3 | TRBV4-3
CASSHQGVRANTIYF | TGTGCCAGCAGTCATCAGGGGGTCCGAGCAAACACCATATATTTT | TRBD1 | TRBJ1-3 | TRBV28
CASSTMGAGQGAYEQFF | TGTGCCAGCAGTACGATGGGGGCGGGACAGGGGGCCTATGAGCAGTTCTTC | TRBD1 | TRBJ2-1 | TRBV2